Each of the 8 T cell receptor beta chains below was sequenced from the same sample in a study of blood T cell repertoires in COVID-19. Using immunoSEQ multiplex PCR, the repertoire was profiled, and TCRdb retains in-frame clones only, with some absent. In the table there are about 94,000 clones, about 89% of which are singletons. The sequenced sample consisted of peripheral blood. These receptors were obtained from a human donor with acute or convalescent COVID-19. The donor label of this sample is uncertain.

The chain recombines TRBV11-2 with TRBJ2-5, with 8 bases lining up with TRBD2. Trimming at V came to 6 bases and at J to 5 bases, leaving 5 bases not matched to a gene. This CDR3 is built from 13 residues. CDR1 and CDR2 from the germline V gene are SGHAT and FQNNGV. In nucleotides, the CDR3 is TGTGCCAGCAGGACTAGCGATGGGGAGACCCAGTACTTC. This sequence encodes CASRTSDGETQYF.

Comments on this clone: At the DNA level, this CDR3 is encoded by other sequences in the same sample as well. This chain's CDR3 is CASSQGDRANSPLHF. CDR3 nucleotide sequence: TGTGCCAGCAGCCAAGGAGACAGGGCGAATTCACCCCTCCACTTT. The rearrangement uses TRBV3-1 (or the pseudogene TRBV3-2) and TRBJ1-6, with TRBD1 matching 7 bases. With 1 base clipped from V and 7 bases from J, the junction kept 4 bases outside the gene matches. CDR3 size: 15 residues. CDR1 and CDR2 from the germline V gene are LGHDT and YNNKEL (reference sequence).

The J gene is TRBJ1-2, the V gene TRBV12-3 or TRBV12-4; no clear D gene. This CDR3 region has 12 residues. Trimming left V 2 bases short and J 4 bases short, with 5 bases between. The CDR3 nucleotides are TGTGCCAGCAGTTTACGTCGCTATGGCTACACCTTC. As protein: CASSLRRYGYTF.

This chain uses TRBV6-5 with TRBJ1-3, with a weak D call TRBD1 (5 bases). This CDR3 has 14 residues. Germline CDR1 MNHEY, CDR2 SVGAGI. The V gene lost 4 bases and the J gene lost 0 bases, with 7 bases spanning the gap. The CDR3 loop reads CASSWDSSGNTIYF. DNA of the CDR3: TGTGCCAGCAGTTGGGACTCCTCTGGAAACACCATATATTTT.

The V call is TRBV24-1, the J call TRBJ2-1; 7 bases map to TRBD2. The CDR3 has 13 residues. Per germline, CDR1 KGHDR and CDR2 SFDVKD. V gave up 8 bases and J gave up 8 bases; unmatched junction bases: 8. The CDR3: CATTRGAGDEQFF. The CDR3 bases are TGTGCCACCACTCGAGGGGCGGGGGATGAGCAGTTCTTC.

The chain carries TRBV6-5 and TRBJ1-4; weak D call: TRBD1 (5 bases). The V end lost 2 bases, the J end lost 4 bases, and 11 bases lay between the germline ends. Germline V CDR1 and CDR2: MNHEY, SVGAGI. The CDR3 runs 15 residues. The DNA for the CDR3 is TGTGCCAGCAGTTACCTGGCAGGGCTTAATGAAAAACTGTTTTTT. Protein: CASSYLAGLNEKLFF.

V gene TRBV11-2 combines with J gene TRBJ2-3, with 8 bases matching TRBD1. V trimming: 1 base; J trimming: 7 bases; junction bases outside the gene matches: 13. Looked up from germline, CDR1 is SGHAT and CDR2 is FQNNGV. This CDR3 comprises 17 residues. As DNA, the CDR3 is TGTGCCAGCAGCTTAGTGAGACAGGGGTATTCCACGAATACGCAGTATTTT. The encoded protein is CASSLVRQGYSTNTQYF.

The rearrangement uses TRBV10-3 and TRBJ1-6; D unresolved. The germline V and J ends were trimmed by 0 bases and 0 bases, with 12 bases remaining between them. Germline CDR1 ENHRY, CDR2 SYGVKD. CDR3 length equals 18 residues. CDR3 in amino acids: CAISESRRQSSYNSPLHF. The CDR3 bases are TGTGCCATCAGTGAGTCTAGGAGGCAGAGCTCCTATAATTCACCCCTCCACTTT.